The rows below give T cell receptor beta chains drawn from one sample of a study of cytotoxic CD8 clonotypes in ibrutinib-treated CLL. Clones were sequenced by immunoSEQ multiplex PCR, and TCRdb holds only the in-frame ones, with some missing. In the table there are over 75,000 clones, around 73% of which are singletons. This sample comprised PBMCs, obtained after 12 months of ibrutinib treatment. The receptor source for this set is a human donor with chronic lymphocytic leukemia. The CDR3 runs from the conserved cysteine through the conserved F or W. Each record gives: clone size, J gene, V gene, D gene, CDR3 DNA, CDR3 protein. The D gene is left open where the match is weak. Clone sizes are given selectively: once, few, many, or a class where the clone is expanded.

NA | TRBJ1-6 | TRBV27 | NA | TGTGCCAGCAGTTTTGCCCACCCTAGTGGTGCAAATTCACCCCTCCACTTT | CASSFAHPSGANSPLHF
once | TRBJ2-3 | TRBV27 | NA | TGTGCCAGCAGTCCTCTCGACCCGGCCACGCAGTATTTT | CASSPLDPATQYF
many | TRBJ1-1 | TRBV2 | TRBD1 | TGTGCCAGCAGGACGGAGACAGGGGGCGGTGAAGCTTTCTTT | CASRTETGGGEAFF
NA | TRBJ2-1 | TRBV28 | NA | TGTGCCAGCAGTTCCGAGGATGAGCAGTTCTTC | CASSSEDEQFF
NA | TRBJ2-1 | TRBV6-6 | TRBD2 | TGTGCCAGCATTTCCGCTAGCGGGGGGCCAGAGCAGTTCTTC | CASISASGGPEQFF
NA | TRBJ2-5 | TRBV7-7 | TRBD1 | TGTGCCAGCAGCTGGACAGGGGGGGACCAAGAGACCCAGTACTTC | CASSWTGGDQETQYF
NA | TRBJ1-2 | TRBV7-2 | TRBD1 | TGTGCCAGCAGCCCACCCTCCTGGACAGGGGGCGATATCTATGGCTACACCTTC | CASSPPSWTGGDIYGYTF
NA | TRBJ2-2 | TRBV2 | TRBD1 | TGTGCCAGCGTCGGACAGGGCGGGAACACCGGGGAGCTGTTTTTT | CASVGQGGNTGELFF
NA | TRBJ1-6 | TRBV5-4 | TRBD1 | TGTGCCAGCAGCGGAAACAGGGGAGACGTGCGATCACCCCTCCACTTT | CASSGNRGDVRSPLHF
NA | TRBJ2-3 | TRBV13 | TRBD1 | TGTGCCAGCAGCTTAGAACAGGGGACAGATACGCAGTATTTT | CASSLEQGTDTQYF
NA | TRBJ2-1 | TRBV6-6 | NA | TGTGCCAGCAGTTCCGCCTCCACCGTCAACAATGAGCAGTTCTTC | CASSSASTVNNEQFF
NA | TRBJ1-6 | TRBV2 | NA | TGTGCCAGCAGCCCCAGCGACGGTAATTCACCCCTCCACTTT | CASSPSDGNSPLHF
NA | TRBJ2-2 | TRBV5-6 | NA | TGTGCCAGCAGCTTCGGGACCGGGGAGCTGTTTTTT | CASSFGTGELFF
NA | TRBJ2-7 | TRBV6-1 | NA | TGTGCCAGCAGCCCGAACCTGGGTCAGTACGAGCAGTACTTC | CASSPNLGQYEQYF
NA | TRBJ2-7 | TRBV7-3 | NA | TGTGCCAGCAGCGGCTATAGGGGGAAGCTAGAGCAGTACTTC | CASSGYRGKLEQYF
NA | TRBJ1-1 | TRBV7-8 | TRBD1 | TGTGCCAGCAGCTTAGCAGACAGGGTAGGGACTGAAGCTTTCTTT | CASSLADRVGTEAFF
NA | TRBJ1-4 | TRBV19 | NA | TGTGCCAGTACCGATAGGGGGGAGCCTGAAAAACTGTTTTTT | CASTDRGEPEKLFF
once | TRBJ2-1 | TRBV30 | NA | TGTGCCTGGAGTTGGCAGGTCAATGAGCAGTTCTTC | CAWSWQVNEQFF
NA | TRBJ1-4 | TRBV5-6 | NA | TGTGCCAGCAGCTCCTTACTCGGTAATGGTGAAAAACTGTTTTTT | CASSSLLGNGEKLFF
NA | TRBJ2-7 | TRBV5-1 | NA | TGCGCCAGCAGCTTCTCCTACGAGCAGTACTTC | CASSFSYEQYF